This T cell receptor (beta chain) was profiled in a study of blood T cell repertoires in COVID-19 (dated by TCRdb to between 2020 and 2021). For the study in its entirety: Samples from collaborators originated in the United States, Italy and Spain and spanned both the acute and convalescent phases of COVID-19. Deeply sampled blood TCRbeta repertoires from subjects exposed to, actively infected with, or recovered from COVID-19 were included in the dataset. HLA class I and class II types, where available, came from metadata supplied by the sample provider rather than from assay-based typing. The repertoires were released in a freely available public database intended as a resource for research on the immune response to SARS-CoV-2. The prospective study material was composed of cDNA or gDNA derived from T cells, B-cell-depleted T cells, or PBMCs. The samples were drawn from two sources: the first 160 participants of the ongoing ImmuneRACE study, and 1,254 subjects contributed by 6 global collaborators. Sample metadata almost always included a de-identified subject ID, COVID-19 status, age in years and sex. The full study reports these points: Clinical and demographic metadata were provided uncurated, with the amount varying by source and participant.

TCRbeta CDR3 regions were amplified from genomic DNA using the immunoSEQ Assay, a bias-controlled multiplex PCR. The published analysis was carried out like this. Nucleated cell counts per sample were estimated from amplification of reference gene primers within the assay. Sequence reads were collapsed and filtered to measure the absolute abundance of every unique TCRbeta CDR3 rearrangement. For each sample, productive Simpson clonality was calculated as the square root of Simpson's diversity index across productive rearrangements. The clones in this table, taken by TCRdb from immuneACCESS, are in-frame only. Not every clone is retained; where verified, under half of the shortfall comes from an unresolved V gene, and the cause of the rest is unknown. V and J calls and clone size come straight from that table; D and trimming were deduced from the DNA. This sample comprises 250,000 to 300,000 clones, 75% to 90% of them detected only once. The ten largest clones take up roughly 13% of the sample.

With regard to this clone: Its cognate antigen has yet to be identified. One base away there is no much larger clone; base qualities are not given.

The CDR3 measures 13 amino acids from cysteine to phenylalanine. Just CDR3 DNA is preserved here, 39 bases in frame from base 1. At one collaborating source in Seattle, patients were enrolled during active infection and were followed longitudinally through the course of disease. The collaborating institutions used their own protocols to collect whole blood in K2EDTA tubes. For TCRbeta analysis, collaborators shipped samples in one of three forms: frozen whole blood, isolated PBMCs, or DNA extracted from either of those sample types. The V and J genes are TRBV21-1 and TRBJ2-1; the table's D call of TRBD2 was not tested on the DNA. TRBV21-1 is listed as a pseudogene. The receptor was isolated from a woman between 70 and 85 years old with COVID-19, enrolled during active disease. The specimen was peripheral blood. The CDR3 is CASSKARVRREFF. The DNA sequence is TGTGCCAGCAGCAAAGCGAGGGTCCGGAGGGAGTTCTTC.